This T cell receptor (beta chain) was recovered during a study of regulatory T cells in long-lasting Graves disease. This clonotype was detected a few times. Both iRepertoire HTBI primers and Arm-PCR of CDR3 regions were used to build the TCR beta libraries. TCRdb reanalysed the multiplex PCR reads using MiXCR and keeps one entry per CDR3 protein. The table records 500,000 or so distinct CDR3 sequences, about a sixth of them present only once. Time point in this sample: newly diagnosed GD, antithyroid drugs for less than 3 months. The TCR library was prepared using RNA isolated from PBMCs. These data also formed part of another study, on T cells in Graves' hyperthyroidism and ophthalmopathy.

This sample comprised peripheral blood mononuclear cells (PBMCs), obtained at new diagnosis, from a patient treated with antithyroid drugs. The receptor's source is a man in his forties or fifties with Graves disease.

The CDR3 DNA follows: TGCAGTGCTTCCACTAGCGGGAGAAAGTACGAGCAGTACTTC. This sequence encodes CSASTSGRKYEQYF. This sequence joins TRBV20-1 and TRBJ2-7; 11 bases align to TRBD2. The CDR3 length is 14 residues. CDR1 and CDR2 from the germline V gene are DFQATT and SNEGSKA (reference sequence). V lost 5 bases to trimming and J lost 4 bases; unmatched junction nucleotides: 7.